The 30 T cell receptor beta chains below were found in one sample sequenced in a study of OX40 agonist ivuxolimab in advanced cancers. TCRdb's table, derived via immunoSEQ multiplex PCR, lists solely in-frame clones and lacks some. Of over 45,000 clones detected, roughly 89% appear once; the ten largest clones hold 31%. Sequencing was performed on CD4+ or CD8+ T cells sorted from blood, taken in a trial of the OX40 agonist ivuxolimab. The source of these receptors is an adult with an advanced solid tumor such as melanoma, head and neck, liver or kidney cancer.

The CDR3 coding sequence is TGTGCCAGCAGCCCAGGGGGCGGAAATGAAAAACTGTTTTTT. Translated, it gives CASSPGGGNEKLFF. The V call is TRBV28, the J call TRBJ1-4; 8 nucleotides line up with TRBD1. The germline CDR1 and CDR2 sequences are MDHEN and SYDVKM. The trim removed 6 bases at V and 5 bases at J, leaving 5 bases unmatched. CDR3 length: 14 amino acids.

CDR3 nucleotide sequence: TGTGCCAGCAATGTGGGAGCGATGAACACTGAAGCTTTCTTT. Its protein is CASNVGAMNTEAFF. This sequence joins TRBV6-6 and TRBJ1-1; D gene ambiguous. CDR1 is MNHNY, CDR2 SVGAGI, per germline (reference sequence). This CDR3 spans 14 amino acids. Trimming took off 7 bases at V and 0 bases at J, with 12 bases between the two ends.

The chain has TRBV19 and TRBJ2-2; no definite D call. The CDR3 consists of 11 residues. Per the germline V gene, CDR1 is LNHDA and CDR2 is SQIVND (reference sequence). V shed 3 bases and J shed 6 bases, with 2 bases lying between them. The CDR3 sequence is CASSIPGELFF. The CDR3 DNA reads TGTGCCAGTAGTATCCCCGGGGAGCTGTTTTTT.

This chain links TRBV19 with TRBJ2-7; D assignment may be TRBD1 or TRBD2 (5 bases each). V was pared by 3 bases and J by 6 bases, with 18 bases between. The CDR3 sequence is 15 residues long. Germline V gene data show CDR1 as LNHDA and CDR2 as SQIVND (reference sequence). The CDR3 is CASSISTTRGTEQYF. The CDR3 nucleotides read TGTGCCAGTAGTATTTCGACAACCCGAGGGACCGAGCAGTACTTC.

The chain employs TRBV6-6 and TRBJ1-1; weak D call: TRBD1 (6 bases). The length of the CDR3 is 14 residues. V lost 2 bases and J lost 5, with 12 bases in between. Germline CDR1 is MNHNY and CDR2 is SVGAGI (reference sequence). The CDR3 loop is CASSYDLGGTEAFF. The CDR3 coding sequence is TGTGCCAGCAGTTACGACCTAGGGGGAACTGAAGCTTTCTTT.

This chain uses TRBV14 with TRBJ1-1; D gene uncertain. Trimming cost V 3 bases and J 4 bases, with 9 bases left between them. CDR1 and CDR2 (germline): SGHDN, FVKESK. The CDR3 is made up of 13 amino acids. Written as DNA, the CDR3 is TGTGCCAGCAGCCAGGTATCGGGCACTGAAGCTTTCTTT. As protein: CASSQVSGTEAFF.

This chain uses TRBV2 with TRBJ2-7, with 7 bases that match TRBD1. Germline-derived CDR1 and CDR2 are SNHLY and FYNNEI. This CDR3 region has 14 residues. The V gene end was trimmed by 8 bases and the J gene end by 1 base; junction bases not matched to a gene: 8. CDR3 in DNA: TGTGCCAGCTCCCGAGTGGGACAGTCCTACGAGCAGTACTTC. Amino acids: CASSRVGQSYEQYF.

The chain has TRBV6-1 and TRBJ2-7; the D call may be TRBD1 or TRBD2 (5 bases each). Germline-derived CDR1 and CDR2 are MNHNS and SASEGT. This CDR3 is 13 amino acids long. V dropped 3 bases and J dropped 4 bases, with 10 bases sitting between them. In DNA, the CDR3 is TGTGCCAGCAGTGACGAGGGACCATACGAGCAGTACTTC. Amino acids: CASSDEGPYEQYF.

The V gene is TRBV21-1, the J gene TRBJ2-1; TRBD2 is taken as the D call from the table, unchecked against the DNA. TRBV21-1 is shown as a pseudogene. The CDR3 is 17 residues long. CDR3 nucleotides: TGTGCCAGCAGCAAAGAAACTAGCGGGAGCTCCTACAATGAGCAGTTCTTC. Amino acids: CASSKETSGSSYNEQFF.

The table lists this clone with a count of one. The genes are TRBV25-1 and TRBJ2-2; tentative D call: TRBD2 (5 bases). The V and J ends lost 2 bases and 7 bases respectively, with 17 bases between them. The CDR3 is 16 residues long. Germline V gives CDR1 MGHDK, CDR2 SYGVNS. CDR3 region: CASSEMQAGVSGELFF. In nucleotides, the CDR3 is TGTGCCAGCAGTGAAATGCAGGCCGGGGTGAGCGGGGAGCTGTTTTTT.

The rearrangement joins TRBV27 to TRBJ1-1; D not certain. Trimming left V 0 bases short and J 0 bases short, with 5 bases between. CDR3 size: 14 residues. Germline V gene sequence: CDR1 MNHEY, CDR2 SMNVEV (reference sequence). This CDR3 reads CASSLSGLNTEAFF. The CDR3, as DNA: TGTGCCAGCAGTTTATCGGGGTTGAACACTGAAGCTTTCTTT.

CDR3 region: CASSPWSQAEAFF. In DNA form, the CDR3 reads TGTGCCAGCAGCCCATGGAGCCAAGCTGAAGCTTTCTTT. V is TRBV5-5 and J is TRBJ1-1; the D is unclear. Germline V lookup: CDR1 SGHKS, CDR2 YYEKEE (reference sequence). The CDR3 length is 13 residues. Trimming pared 4 bases from V and 6 bases from J, leaving 13 bases between.

This clone was recorded a few times. V usage is TRBV21-1 and J usage is TRBJ2-1; TRBD2, the table's D call, was not compared with the DNA. TRBV21-1 is labeled a pseudogene. The CDR3 extends over 16 amino acids. The DNA of the CDR3 is TGTGCCAGCAGCAAAGTCGCACTAGCGGGGGGCAATGAGCAGTTCTTC. Its translation is CASSKVALAGGNEQFF.

The V call is TRBV2, the J call TRBJ2-7; no clear D gene. Per the germline V gene, CDR1 is SNHLY and CDR2 is FYNNEI. CDR3 length equals 12 residues. Trimming took 8 bases from V and 3 from J, leaving 11 bases between them. The CDR3 DNA sequence: TGTGCCAGCGCTGGGGAAAGCTACGAGCAGTACTTC. As protein: CASAGESYEQYF.

This clone was counted a single time. The rearrangement links TRBV27 to TRBJ1-5; D might be TRBD1 (5 bases). The CDR3 has 13 amino acids. Trimming took off 8 bases at V and 4 bases at J, with 12 bases between the two ends. The V gene's germline CDR1 is MNHEY and CDR2 SMNVEV (reference sequence). CDR3: CASSLTVNQPQHF. The CDR3 region has the DNA TGTGCCAGCTCCCTGACAGTTAATCAGCCCCAGCATTTT.

The V call is TRBV10-3, the J call TRBJ1-1, with TRBD1 as a possible D gene (5 bases). CDR1 is ENHRY and CDR2 is SYGVKD in the germline V gene. V was clipped by 7 bases and J by 5 bases, with 8 bases between them. This CDR3 has 11 amino acids. The CDR3 sequence is CAITSGTEAFF. CDR3 sequence (DNA): TGTGCCATCACTTCAGGGACTGAAGCTTTCTTT.

The rearrangement links TRBV11-2 to TRBJ2-1; D is tentatively TRBD1 or TRBD2 (5 bases each). This CDR3 spans 19 amino acids. Germline V lookup: CDR1 SGHAT, CDR2 FQNNGV. Between the trimmed V and J ends, which lost 0 bases and 1 base, there was a span of 19 bases. CDR3 in amino acids: CASSLENRRGFWSYNEQFF. CDR3 DNA: TGTGCCAGCAGCTTAGAGAACCGACGGGGCTTTTGGTCCTACAATGAGCAGTTCTTC.

The gene calls are TRBV7-9 and TRBJ2-5, with a tentative D call TRBD2 (6 bases). The CDR3 sequence is 13 residues long. Looked up from germline, CDR1 is SEHNR and CDR2 is FQNEAQ (reference sequence). V gave up 4 bases and J gave up 5 bases, with 11 bases separating them. CDR3 loop: CASSSGGIETQYF. CDR3 DNA: TGTGCCAGCAGCTCCGGGGGAATCGAGACCCAGTACTTC.

The V call is TRBV7-9, the J call TRBJ1-2; D is unresolved. Deletions cut 0 bases from V and 0 bases from J, with 8 bases between. Germline CDR1 SEHNR, CDR2 FQNEAQ (reference sequence). The CDR3 length is 15 residues. The CDR3 sequence: CASSLALEANYGYTF. Written as DNA, the CDR3 is TGTGCCAGCAGCTTAGCTCTAGAGGCTAACTATGGCTACACCTTC. Full variable domain (rest looked up from reference TRBV7-9 and TRBJ1-2): DTGVSQNPRHKITKRGQNVTFRCDPISEHNRLYWYRQTLGQGPEFLTYFQNEAQLEKSRLLSDRFSAERPKGSFSTLEIQRTEQGDSAMYLCASSLALEANYGYTFGSGTRLTVV.

The chain uses TRBV4-1 and TRBJ2-2; 9 bases are a match to TRBD2. Looked up from germline, CDR1 is MGHRA and CDR2 is YSYEKL. V gave up 1 base and J gave up 4 bases; unmatched junction bases: 19. This CDR3 has 21 amino acids. CDR3 amino acids: CASSQVGRGAGGNGRTGELFF. The CDR3 nucleotides read TGCGCCAGCAGCCAAGTCGGGAGGGGAGCGGGGGGTAATGGTCGCACCGGGGAGCTGTTTTTT.

This clone occurred a few times. The CDR3 sequence is CASSNGGLFYGYTF. The CDR3 nucleotides are TGTGCCAGTAGCAACGGGGGGCTTTTCTATGGCTACACCTTC. The chain uses TRBV19 and TRBJ1-2; tentatively, D is TRBD1 (6 bases). CDR1 is LNHDA, CDR2 SQIVND, per germline (reference sequence). The CDR3 contains 14 residues. Trimming pared 6 bases from V and 4 bases from J, leaving 15 bases between. Together with reference TRBV19 and TRBJ1-2, the CDR3 gives the full variable domain: DGGITQSPKYLFRKEGQNVTLSCEQNLNHDAMYWYRQDPGQGLRLIYYSQIVNDFQKGDIAEGYSVSREKKESFPLTVTSAQKNPTAFYLCASSNGGLFYGYTFGSGTRLTVV.

The chain joins TRBV19 to TRBJ2-7; 10 nucleotides agree with TRBD1. Germline V gives CDR1 LNHDA, CDR2 SQIVND (reference sequence). The ends lost 5 bases at V and 5 bases at J; junction bases unmatched: 15. This CDR3 comprises 17 residues. CDR3 residues: CASSLGATGTGVHEQYF. The CDR3, as DNA: TGTGCCAGTAGTCTTGGGGCTACCGGGACAGGGGTCCACGAGCAGTACTTC.

V usage is TRBV7-2 and J usage is TRBJ2-2; possibly TRBD2 for D (6 bases). CDR1 and CDR2 (germline): SGHTA, FQGNSA. V shed 7 bases and J shed 4 bases, with 10 bases lying between them. CDR3 length: 13 residues. DNA for the CDR3: TGTGCCAGCACGGAGGGATCCACCGGGGAGCTGTTTTTT. This sequence encodes CASTEGSTGELFF.

The chain combines TRBV11-3 with TRBJ2-4; weak D call: TRBD1 (5 bases). The V gene's germline CDR1 is SGHNT and CDR2 YENEEA. V was clipped by 1 base and J by 5 bases, with 9 bases between them. The CDR3 runs 14 residues. Written as DNA, the CDR3 is TGTGCCAGCAGCTTAGGGCAGGGCGAAAACATTCAGTACTTC. As protein: CASSLGQGENIQYF.

This rearrangement joins TRBV5-4 to TRBJ1-2, with D possibly matching TRBD1 (5 bases). From germline, CDR1 is SGHNT and CDR2 YYREEE (reference sequence). The V end lost 0 bases, the J end lost 10 bases, and 25 bases lay between the germline ends. This CDR3 comprises 17 residues. CDR3 sequence reads: CASSLDPSGRTYDSYTF. The CDR3, as DNA: TGTGCCAGCAGCTTGGACCCCTCAGGGCGGACTTACGATTCCTACACCTTC.

The chain combines TRBV13 with TRBJ2-7; 8 nucleotides align to TRBD2. The CDR3 length is 15 residues. Trimming cost V 1 base and J 2 bases; bases outside gene matches: 4. Germline lookup yields CDR1 PRHDT and CDR2 FYEKMQ (reference sequence). The CDR3 coding sequence is TGTGCCAGCAGCTTAGCTACTAGCGGTACCTACGAGCAGTACTTC. It translates to CASSLATSGTYEQYF.

This chain joins TRBV20-1 and TRBJ2-4; TRBD2 matches at 8 bases. Looked up from germline, CDR1 is DFQATT and CDR2 is SNEGSKA (reference sequence). The CDR3 spans 11 residues. The trim removed 2 bases at V and 9 bases at J, leaving 0 bases unmatched. For the CDR3, the DNA is TGCAGTGCTAGAAGCGGGAGCATTCAGTACTTC. Translation: CSARSGSIQYF.

This chain joins TRBV7-8 and TRBJ2-7; D gene ambiguous. The CDR3 length is 14 residues. The V end was cut by 2 bases, the J end by 3 bases, with 11 bases between. Germline CDR1 and CDR2: SGHVS and FQNEAQ. The CDR3, as DNA: TGTGCCAGCAGCTTATTGGGCGGAAACTACGAGCAGTACTTC. Its translation is CASSLLGGNYEQYF.

The chain has TRBV27 and TRBJ2-1; TRBD2 aligns across 7 bases. The CDR3 has 16 residues. CDR1 is MNHEY, CDR2 SMNVEV, per germline (reference sequence). The trim removed 6 bases at V and 0 bases at J, leaving 8 bases unmatched. CDR3 nucleotides: TGTGCCAGCAGCAATTCGGGCGGGAGCTCCTACAATGAGCAGTTCTTC. The encoded protein is CASSNSGGSSYNEQFF.

This rearrangement joins TRBV9 to TRBJ2-7, with 14 bases matching TRBD2. Germline values: CDR1 SGDLS, CDR2 YYNGEE. The CDR3 sequence is 17 residues long. V was clipped by 0 bases and J by 3 bases; unmatched bases: 5. The CDR3 nucleotides read TGTGCCAGCAGCGTAGGGGGACTAGCGGGGGACCTCTACGAGCAGTACTTC. Amino acid sequence: CASSVGGLAGDLYEQYF.